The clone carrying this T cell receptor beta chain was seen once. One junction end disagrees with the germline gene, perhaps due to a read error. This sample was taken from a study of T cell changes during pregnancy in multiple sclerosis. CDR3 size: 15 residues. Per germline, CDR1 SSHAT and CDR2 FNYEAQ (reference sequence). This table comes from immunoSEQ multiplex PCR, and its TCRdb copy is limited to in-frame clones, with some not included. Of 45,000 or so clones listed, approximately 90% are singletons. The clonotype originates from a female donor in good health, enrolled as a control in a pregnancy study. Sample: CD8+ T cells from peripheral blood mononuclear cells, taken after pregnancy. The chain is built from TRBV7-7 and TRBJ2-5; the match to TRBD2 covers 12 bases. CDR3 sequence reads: CASSSSGGAQETQYF. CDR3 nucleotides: TGTGCTAGCAGCTCTAGCGGGGGGGCCCAAGAGACCCAGTACTTC.